The source of this T cell receptor (beta chain) is a study of response to subunit inactivated influenza vaccine listed by TCRdb under 2018. In terms of the full investigation: Deep quantitative profiling of the T cell receptor repertoire was used in the study to follow responses to a trivalent subunit inactivated influenza vaccine. General study outcomes and caveats: The authors proposed that each seasonal influenza vaccination may bring in only a limited number of new T cells.

The library was prepared using RT-PCR. The data were produced on an Illumina HiSeq 2500. Using fastp at Q25 and MiXCR, TCRdb reprocessed the public reads and kept productive beta chains. Each CDR3 protein appears once, grouped with its most common genes and DNA. The sample contains about 480,000 distinct CDR3 sequences, 11% of them found a single time. Approximately 12% of the sample lies in the top ten. The time point label, read with the paper, signifies: more than 40 days after influenza vaccine administration. This clonotype occurred a few times. Its antigen is not yet known. Base qualities were left out, and no much larger clone turns up one base away. CDR1 and CDR2, looked up from the germline V gene, are SNHLY and FYNNEI. Measured from the cysteine to the phenylalanine, the CDR3 is 16 residues long. Of the read, only the CDR3 DNA is kept; its 48 bases are in frame from base 1. The V and J ends are trimmed by 4 bases and 2 bases, leaving 15 bases between them.

The receptor was derived from a man between 50 and 59 years old who received an inactivated influenza vaccine. Donor details come from another sample of the same person, matched by shared clones. Recombination connected TRBV2 to TRBJ2-1, with the D gene tentatively TRBD1 or TRBD2, based on 6 matching bases in each. The sequencing used PBMCs from blood, collected 45 days after vaccination. Here the CDR3 is given as CASSGEAGTTYNEQFF. The sequence in DNA is TGTGCCAGCAGTGGGGAGGCAGGGACAACCTACAATGAGCAGTTCTTC.